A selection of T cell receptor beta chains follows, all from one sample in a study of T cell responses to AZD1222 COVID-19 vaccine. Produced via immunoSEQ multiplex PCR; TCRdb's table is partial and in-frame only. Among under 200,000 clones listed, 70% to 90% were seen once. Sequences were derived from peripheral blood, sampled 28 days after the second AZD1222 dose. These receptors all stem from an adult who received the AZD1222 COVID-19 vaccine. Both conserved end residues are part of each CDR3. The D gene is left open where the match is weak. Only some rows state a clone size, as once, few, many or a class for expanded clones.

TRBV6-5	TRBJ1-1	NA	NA	CASSHLTGEAFF	TGTGCCAGCAGCCATTTGACAGGTGAAGCTTTCTTT
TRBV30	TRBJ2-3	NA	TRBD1	CAFSGGAADTQYF	TGTGCCTTTTCAGGGGGCGCGGCAGATACGCAGTATTTT
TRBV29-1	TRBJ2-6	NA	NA	CSGTDRANVLTF	TGCAGCGGCACCGACAGGGCCAACGTCCTGACTTTC
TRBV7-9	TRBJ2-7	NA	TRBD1	CASTPRDRTYEQYF	TGTGCCAGCACCCCCCGGGACAGAACCTACGAGCAGTACTTC
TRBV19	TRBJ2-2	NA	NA	CASTDQGNTGELFF	TGTGCCAGTACAGACCAGGGGAACACCGGGGAGCTGTTTTTT
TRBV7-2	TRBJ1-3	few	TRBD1	CASSLDRGSGNTIYF	TGTGCCAGCAGCTTAGACAGGGGTTCTGGAAACACCATATATTTT
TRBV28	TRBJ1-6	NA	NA	CASRFTDLSSPLHF	TGTGCCAGCAGATTTACGGACCTCAGCTCACCCCTCCACTTT
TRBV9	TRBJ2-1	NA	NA	CASSVEVLWGEQFF	TGTGCCAGCAGCGTAGAGGTTCTGTGGGGGGAGCAGTTCTTC
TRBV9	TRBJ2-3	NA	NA	CASSAGRSRGTDTQYF	TGTGCCAGCAGCGCGGGGAGGAGCCGCGGCACAGATACGCAGTATTTT
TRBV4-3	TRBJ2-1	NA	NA	CASSQEVISRAYNEQFF	TGCGCCAGCAGCCAAGAGGTGATTAGCAGGGCCTACAATGAGCAGTTCTTC
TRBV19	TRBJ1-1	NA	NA	CASSIEAFF	TGTGCCAGTAGTATTGAAGCTTTCTTT
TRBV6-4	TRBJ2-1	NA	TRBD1	CASRAVDRDEQFF	TGTGCCAGCAGGGCAGTTGACAGGGATGAGCAGTTCTTC
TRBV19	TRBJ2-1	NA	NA	CASSISYNEQFF	TGTGCCAGTAGTATCAGTTACAATGAGCAGTTCTTC
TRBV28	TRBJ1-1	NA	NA	CASSLSTEAFF	TGTGCCAGCAGTCTAAGCACTGAAGCTTTCTTT
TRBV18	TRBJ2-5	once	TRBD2	CASSLRTSGETQYF	TGTGCCAGCTCTCTTCGGACTAGCGGAGAGACCCAGTACTTC
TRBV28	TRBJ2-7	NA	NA	CASSLRHTSSYEQYF	TGTGCCAGCAGTTTAAGACACACGAGCTCCTACGAGCAGTACTTC
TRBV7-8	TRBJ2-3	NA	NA	CASSSRTGTQYF	TGTGCCAGCAGCTCTCGGACGGGCACGCAGTATTTT
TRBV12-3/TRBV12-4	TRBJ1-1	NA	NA	CASTPGWGMEAFF	TGTGCCAGCACCCCTGGATGGGGGATGGAAGCTTTCTTT
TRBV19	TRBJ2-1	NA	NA	CASSIGQGYNEQFF	TGTGCCAGTAGTATAGGTCAGGGATACAATGAGCAGTTCTTC
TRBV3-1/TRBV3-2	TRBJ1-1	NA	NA	CASSHGGDTEAFF	TGTGCCAGCAGCCACGGAGGGGACACTGAAGCTTTCTTT
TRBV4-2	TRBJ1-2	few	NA	CASSQDRGAEDGYTF	TGTGCCAGCAGCCAAGATCGTGGGGCGGAGGATGGCTACACCTTC
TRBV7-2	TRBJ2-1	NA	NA	CASRTSSYNEQFF	TGTGCCAGCAGGACTAGTTCCTACAATGAGCAGTTCTTC
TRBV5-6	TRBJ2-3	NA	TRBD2	CASSFLIAGGVGTDTQYF	TGTGCCAGCAGCTTTCTGATAGCGGGAGGCGTTGGCACAGATACGCAGTATTTT
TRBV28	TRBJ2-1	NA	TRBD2	CASRGTSGSYNEQFF	TGTGCCAGCAGGGGGACTAGCGGGAGTTACAATGAGCAGTTCTTC
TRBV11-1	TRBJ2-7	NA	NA	CASSSGQFLYEQYF	TGTGCCAGCAGCTCCGGACAGTTTCTCTACGAGCAGTACTTC
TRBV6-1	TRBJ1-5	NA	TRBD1	CASSPGTGGNQPQHF	TGTGCCAGCAGTCCCGGGACAGGGGGCAATCAGCCCCAGCATTTT
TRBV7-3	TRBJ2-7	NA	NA	CASSGRLAAIPSEQYF	TGTGCCAGCAGCGGGAGGTTAGCGGCAATTCCTTCCGAGCAGTACTTC
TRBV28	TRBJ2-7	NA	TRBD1	CASSSGTLTGVYEQYF	TGTGCCAGCAGTTCGGGGACCTTGACAGGGGTCTACGAGCAGTACTTC
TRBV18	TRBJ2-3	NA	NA	CASSGFTSTDTQYF	TGTGCCAGCTCAGGATTCACTAGCACAGATACGCAGTATTTT
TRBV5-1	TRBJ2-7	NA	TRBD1	CASSLGQGSNEQYF	TGCGCCAGCAGCTTGGGACAGGGATCTAACGAGCAGTACTTC
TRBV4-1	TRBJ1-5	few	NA	CASSPGEGNQPQHF	TGCGCCAGCAGCCCCGGGGAGGGCAATCAGCCCCAGCATTTT
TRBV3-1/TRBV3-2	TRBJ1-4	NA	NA	CASSQDNEKLFF	TGTGCCAGCAGCCAGGATAATGAAAAACTGTTTTTT
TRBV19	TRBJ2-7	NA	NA	CASSMAQAPYEQYF	TGTGCCAGTAGTATGGCGCAGGCCCCCTACGAGCAGTACTTC
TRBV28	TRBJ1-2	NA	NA	CASSSPGGPYGYTF	TGTGCCAGCAGTTCGCCGGGGGGCCCCTATGGCTACACCTTC
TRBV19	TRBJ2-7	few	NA	CASSMGPGTYEQYF	TGTGCCAGTAGTATGGGGCCAGGAACCTACGAGCAGTACTTC
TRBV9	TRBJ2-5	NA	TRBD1	CASSSTGSRETQYF	TGTGCCAGCAGCTCGACAGGGTCACGGGAGACCCAGTACTTC
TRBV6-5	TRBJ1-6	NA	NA	CASRPGTGNSPLHF	TGTGCCAGCAGGCCCGGGACGGGCAATTCACCCCTCCACTTT
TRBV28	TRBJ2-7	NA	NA	CASRPGIGSYEQYF	TGTGCCAGCAGACCTGGGATAGGCTCCTACGAGCAGTACTTC
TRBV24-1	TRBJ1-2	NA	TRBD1	CATSDSGTASGYTF	TGTGCCACCAGTGATAGCGGGACAGCCTCTGGCTACACCTTC
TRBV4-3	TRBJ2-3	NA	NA	CASSQGAITDTQYF	TGCGCCAGCAGCCAAGGAGCAATCACAGATACGCAGTATTTT
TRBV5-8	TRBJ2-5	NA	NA	CASSQPGHLNQETQYF	TGTGCCAGCAGCCAACCGGGACACCTCAATCAAGAGACCCAGTACTTC
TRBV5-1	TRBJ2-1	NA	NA	CASSLGRSYNEQFF	TGCGCCAGCAGCTTGGGGAGGTCCTACAATGAGCAGTTCTTC
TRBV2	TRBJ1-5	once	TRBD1	CASGGTAGAPQHF	TGTGCCAGCGGGGGGACAGCCGGTGCGCCCCAGCATTTT